Presented here are 4 T cell receptor beta chains from one specimen sequenced in a study of T-cell memory formation after mild COVID-19. MiXCR was run by TCRdb on the 5' RACE reads, yielding one entry per CDR3 protein. The sample has approximately 580,000 distinct CDR3 sequences; about 20% are singletons. The sample consisted of PBMCs or a T cell subset sorted from them (not recorded which). Receptors originate from an adult woman who had mild COVID-19 (a few samples of this study predate the infection). Cell type and time point are not known.

This chain joins TRBV9 and TRBJ2-7, with D possibly TRBD2 on 5 matching bases. Trimming cost V 3 bases and J 0 bases, with 10 bases left between them. Germline V gives CDR1 SGDLS, CDR2 YYNGEE. The CDR3 sequence is 14 residues long. CDR3 coding DNA: TGTGCCAGCAGCGACGGACGGGGCTCCTACGAGCAGTACTTC. Translation gives CASSDGRGSYEQYF.

This clonotype has only a few counts. For the CDR3, the DNA is TGTGCCAGCAGCTTAGCGGACCCCGAGCTAGTCACGCAGTATTTT. Its translation is CASSLADPELVTQYF. This rearrangement joins TRBV7-8 to TRBJ2-3; D not certain. V lost 0 bases to trimming and J lost 9 bases, with 16 bases between them. This CDR3 region has 15 residues. Germline V gene lookup returns CDR1 SGHVS and CDR2 FQNEAQ. Full variable domain (missing parts from reference TRBV7-8 and TRBJ2-3): GAGVSQSPRYKVAKRGQDVALRCDPISGHVSLFWYQQALGQGPEFLTYFQNEAQLDKSGLPSDRFFAERPEGSVSTLKIQRTQQEDSAVYLCASSLADPELVTQYFGPGTRLTVL.

This clonotype was counted at least ten times. This chain connects TRBV5-5 to TRBJ2-3; perhaps TRBD2 as D (5 bases). This CDR3 is built from 14 residues. Germline values: CDR1 SGHKS, CDR2 YYEKEE (reference sequence). With 3 bases removed from V and 6 bases from J, the gap between germline ends came to 14 bases. CDR3 DNA: TGTGCCAGCAGCTCCCTCGGTGGAGGCGATACGCAGTATTTT. It codes for CASSSLGGGDTQYF. Based on the CDR3 plus reference TRBV5-5 and TRBJ2-3, the full variable domain is DAGVTQSPTHLIKTRGQQVTLRCSPISGHKSVSWYQQVLGQGPQFIFQYYEKEERGRGNFPDRFSARQFPNYSSELNVNALLLGDSALYLCASSSLGGGDTQYFGPGTRLTVL.

The chain combines TRBV3-1 with TRBJ2-1, with a tentative D call TRBD2 (6 bases). There are 14 residues in the CDR3. CDR1 is LGHDT, CDR2 YNNKEL, per germline (reference sequence). V was cut by 0 bases and J by 5 bases, with 8 bases left in between. This CDR3 is CASSQDWGDNEQFF. The DNA for the CDR3 is TGTGCCAGCAGCCAAGATTGGGGGGACAATGAGCAGTTCTTC.